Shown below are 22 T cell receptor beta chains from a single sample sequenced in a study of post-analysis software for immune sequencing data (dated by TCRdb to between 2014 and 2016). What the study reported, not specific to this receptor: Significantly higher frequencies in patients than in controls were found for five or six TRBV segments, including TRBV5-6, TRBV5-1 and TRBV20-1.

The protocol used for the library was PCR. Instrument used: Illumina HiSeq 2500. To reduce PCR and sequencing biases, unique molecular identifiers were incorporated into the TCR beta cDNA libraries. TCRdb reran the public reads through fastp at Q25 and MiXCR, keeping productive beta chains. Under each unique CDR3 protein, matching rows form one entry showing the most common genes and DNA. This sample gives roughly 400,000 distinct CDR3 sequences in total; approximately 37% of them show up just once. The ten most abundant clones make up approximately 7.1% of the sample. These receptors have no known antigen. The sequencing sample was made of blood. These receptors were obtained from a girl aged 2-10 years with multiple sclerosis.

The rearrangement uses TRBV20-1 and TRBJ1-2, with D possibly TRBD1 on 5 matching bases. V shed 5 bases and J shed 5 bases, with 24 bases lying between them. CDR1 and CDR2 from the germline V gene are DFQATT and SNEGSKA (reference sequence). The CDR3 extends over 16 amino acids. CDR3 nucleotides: TGCAGTGCTCCCCCTTGGACGGGGCAGATTGAGTATGGCTACACCTTC. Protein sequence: CSAPPWTGQIEYGYTF.

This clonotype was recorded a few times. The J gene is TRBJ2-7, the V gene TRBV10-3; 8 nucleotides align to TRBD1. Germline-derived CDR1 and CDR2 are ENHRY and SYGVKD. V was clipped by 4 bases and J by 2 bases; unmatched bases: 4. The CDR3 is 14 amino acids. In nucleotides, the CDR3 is TGTGCCATCAGTGTCCAGGACAGGGCCTACGAGCAGTACTTC. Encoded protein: CAISVQDRAYEQYF.

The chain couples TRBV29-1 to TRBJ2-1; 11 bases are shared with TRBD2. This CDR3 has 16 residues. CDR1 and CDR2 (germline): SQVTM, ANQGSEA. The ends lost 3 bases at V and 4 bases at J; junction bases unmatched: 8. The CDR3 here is CSVEPSGGTTYNEQFF. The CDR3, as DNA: TGCAGCGTTGAGCCTAGCGGGGGGACTACTTACAATGAGCAGTTCTTC.

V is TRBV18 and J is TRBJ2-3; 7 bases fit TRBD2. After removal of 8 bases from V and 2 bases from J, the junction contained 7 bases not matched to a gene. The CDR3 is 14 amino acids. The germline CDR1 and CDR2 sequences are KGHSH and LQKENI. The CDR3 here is CASKLAENTDTQYF. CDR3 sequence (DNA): TGTGCCAGCAAGCTAGCGGAGAACACAGATACGCAGTATTTT.

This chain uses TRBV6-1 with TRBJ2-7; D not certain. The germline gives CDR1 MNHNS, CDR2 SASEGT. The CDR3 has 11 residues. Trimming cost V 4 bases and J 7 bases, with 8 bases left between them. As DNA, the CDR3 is TGTGCCAGCAGTGTATACAAAGAGCAGTACTTC. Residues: CASSVYKEQYF.

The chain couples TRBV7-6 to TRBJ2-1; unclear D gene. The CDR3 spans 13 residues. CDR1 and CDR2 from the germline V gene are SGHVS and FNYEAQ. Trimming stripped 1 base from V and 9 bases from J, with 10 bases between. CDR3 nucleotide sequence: TGTGCCAGCAGCTTAGGTTCCGTGGGTGAGCAGTTCTTC. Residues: CASSLGSVGEQFF.

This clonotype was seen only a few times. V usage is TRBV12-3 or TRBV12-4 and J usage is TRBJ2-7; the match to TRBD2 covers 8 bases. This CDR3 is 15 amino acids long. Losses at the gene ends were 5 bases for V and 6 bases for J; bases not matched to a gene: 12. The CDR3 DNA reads TGTGCCAGCAGTACCCCCGTGGGGCTAGCGGGCGAGCAGTACTTC. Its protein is CASSTPVGLAGEQYF.

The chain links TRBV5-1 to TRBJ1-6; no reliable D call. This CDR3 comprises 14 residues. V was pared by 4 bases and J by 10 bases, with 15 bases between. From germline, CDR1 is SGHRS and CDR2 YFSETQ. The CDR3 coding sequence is TGCGCCAGCAGCCCAGGACCCCTAGTCTCACCCCTCCACTTT. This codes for CASSPGPLVSPLHF.

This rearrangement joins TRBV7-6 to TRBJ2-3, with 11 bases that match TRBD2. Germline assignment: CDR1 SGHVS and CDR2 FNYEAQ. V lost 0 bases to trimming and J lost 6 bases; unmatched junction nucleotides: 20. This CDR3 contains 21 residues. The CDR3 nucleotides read TGTGCCAGCAGCTTAGCGCGAGTCCCATACGGACTAGCGGGCCCTAACGATACGCAGTATTTT. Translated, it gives CASSLARVPYGLAGPNDTQYF.

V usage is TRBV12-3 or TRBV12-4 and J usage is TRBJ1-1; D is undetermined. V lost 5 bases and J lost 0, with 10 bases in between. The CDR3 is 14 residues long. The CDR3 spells CASSPMTMNTEAFF. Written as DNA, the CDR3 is TGTGCCAGCAGTCCGATGACCATGAACACTGAAGCTTTCTTT.

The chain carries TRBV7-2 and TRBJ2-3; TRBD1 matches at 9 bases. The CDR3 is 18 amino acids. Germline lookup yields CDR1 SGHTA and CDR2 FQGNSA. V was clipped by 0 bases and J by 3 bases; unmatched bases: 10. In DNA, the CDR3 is TGTGCCAGCAGCTTAGCGCTTGTTGGACAGGGGTTGACAGATACGCAGTATTTT. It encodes CASSLALVGQGLTDTQYF.

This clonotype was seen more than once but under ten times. The chain's CDR3 is CASSGGRAASEQYF. CDR3 coding DNA: TGCGCCAGCAGTGGCGGGAGGGCCGCATCCGAGCAGTACTTC. The chain employs TRBV4-3 and TRBJ2-7; 9 bases fit TRBD2. J gave up 6 bases and V 6 bases, and 9 bases lay outside the gene matches. This CDR3 spans 14 amino acids. Germline V lookup: CDR1 LGHNA, CDR2 YSLEER.

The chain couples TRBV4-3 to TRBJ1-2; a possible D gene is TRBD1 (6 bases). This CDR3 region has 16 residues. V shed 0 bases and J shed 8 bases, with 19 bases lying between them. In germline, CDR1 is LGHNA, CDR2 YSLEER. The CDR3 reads CASSQDLQGISEGYTF. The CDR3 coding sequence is TGCGCCAGCAGCCAAGATCTCCAGGGGATTAGTGAGGGCTACACCTTC.

CDR3 bases: TGCAGCGTCCTAGTACGGGACAGGGATTACGAGCAGTACTTC. This encodes CSVLVRDRDYEQYF. The rearrangement joins TRBV29-1 to TRBJ2-5; 9 positions match TRBD1. The assigned J gene may be wrong: the sequence end matches TRBJ2-7 better. The CDR3 totals 14 residues. CDR1 SQVTM and CDR2 ANQGSEA come from the germline V gene.

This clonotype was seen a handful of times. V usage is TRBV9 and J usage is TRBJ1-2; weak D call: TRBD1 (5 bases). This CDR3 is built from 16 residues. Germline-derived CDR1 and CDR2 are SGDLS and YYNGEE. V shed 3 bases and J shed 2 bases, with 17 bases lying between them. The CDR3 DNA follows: TGTGCCAGCAGCGATATACGGACACATGAAAACTATGGCTACACCTTC. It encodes CASSDIRTHENYGYTF.

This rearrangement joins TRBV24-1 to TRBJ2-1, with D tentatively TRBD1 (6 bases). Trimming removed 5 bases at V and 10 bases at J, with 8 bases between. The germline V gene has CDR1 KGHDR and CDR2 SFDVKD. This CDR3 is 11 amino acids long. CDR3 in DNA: TGTGCCACCAGTGTGGGGGCCGAGCAGTTCTTC. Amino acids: CATSVGAEQFF.

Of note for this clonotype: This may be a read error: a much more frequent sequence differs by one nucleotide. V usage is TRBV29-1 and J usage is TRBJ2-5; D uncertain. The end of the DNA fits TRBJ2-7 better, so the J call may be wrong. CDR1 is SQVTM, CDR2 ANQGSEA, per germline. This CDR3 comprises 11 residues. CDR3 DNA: TGCAGCGTTGAGGCTGAATACGAGCAGTACTTC. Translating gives CSVEAEYEQYF.

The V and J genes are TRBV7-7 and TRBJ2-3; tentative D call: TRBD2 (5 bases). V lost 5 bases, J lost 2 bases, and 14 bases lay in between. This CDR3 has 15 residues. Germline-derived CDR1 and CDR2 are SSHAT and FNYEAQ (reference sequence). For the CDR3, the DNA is TGTGCCAGCAGCCTCGGACTCAACCCCACAGATACGCAGTATTTT. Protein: CASSLGLNPTDTQYF.

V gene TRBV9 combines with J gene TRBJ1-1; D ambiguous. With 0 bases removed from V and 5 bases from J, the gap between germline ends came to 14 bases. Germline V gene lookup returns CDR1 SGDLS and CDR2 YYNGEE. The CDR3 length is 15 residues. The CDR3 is CASSVVSGLGTEAFF. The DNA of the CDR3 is TGTGCCAGCAGCGTAGTCTCGGGCCTGGGGACTGAAGCTTTCTTT.

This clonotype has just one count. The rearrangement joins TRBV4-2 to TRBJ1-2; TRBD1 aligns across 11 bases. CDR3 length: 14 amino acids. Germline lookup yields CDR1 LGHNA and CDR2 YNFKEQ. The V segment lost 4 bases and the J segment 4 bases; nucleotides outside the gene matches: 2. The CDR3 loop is CASSPGQGVYGYTF. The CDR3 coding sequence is TGTGCCAGCAGCCCGGGACAGGGGGTCTATGGCTACACCTTC.

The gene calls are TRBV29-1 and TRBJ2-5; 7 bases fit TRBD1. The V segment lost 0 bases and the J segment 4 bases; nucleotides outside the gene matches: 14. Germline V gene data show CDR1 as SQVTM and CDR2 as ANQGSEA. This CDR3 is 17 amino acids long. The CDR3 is CSVEDPLRGSDGETQYF. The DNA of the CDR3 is TGCAGCGTTGAAGATCCCCTCAGGGGGTCGGATGGAGAGACCCAGTACTTC. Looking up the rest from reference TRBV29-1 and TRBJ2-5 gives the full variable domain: SAVISQKPSRDICQRGTSLTIQCQVDSQVTMMFWYRQQPGQSLTLIATANQGSEATYESGFVIDKFPISRPNLTFSTLTVSNMSPEDSSIYLCSVEDPLRGSDGETQYFGPGTRLLVL.

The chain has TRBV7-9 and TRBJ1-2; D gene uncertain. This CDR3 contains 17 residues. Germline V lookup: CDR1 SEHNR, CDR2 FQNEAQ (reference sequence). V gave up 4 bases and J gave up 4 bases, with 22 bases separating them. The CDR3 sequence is CASSSPYYDPSRYGYTF. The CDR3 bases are TGTGCCAGCAGCTCCCCGTACTACGACCCCTCTCGCTATGGCTACACCTTC. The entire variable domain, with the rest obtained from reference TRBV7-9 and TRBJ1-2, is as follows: DTGVSQNPRHKITKRGQNVTFRCDPISEHNRLYWYRQTLGQGPEFLTYFQNEAQLEKSRLLSDRFSAERPKGSFSTLEIQRTEQGDSAMYLCASSSPYYDPSRYGYTFGSGTRLTVV.